These 2 T cell receptor beta chains share one sample of origin, sequenced in a study of shared clonotypes between healthy human individuals. Using immunoSEQ multiplex PCR, the repertoire was profiled, and TCRdb retains in-frame clones only, with some absent. The table shows fewer than 1.4 million clones, with about 84% occurring only once. The sequenced sample was memory CD4+ T cells from PBMCs. The subset: CD45RA-negative fraction. These receptors originate from a man between 18 and 35 years old in good health. Some clones in this sample may be carry-over from other donors' samples.

This chain links TRBV7-6 with TRBJ1-5; 9 bases fit TRBD1. This CDR3 is 14 amino acids long. With 4 bases clipped from V and 6 bases from J, the junction kept 4 bases outside the gene matches. CDR1 is SGHVS, CDR2 FNYEAQ, per germline. The CDR3 sequence: CASSSMTGGQPQHF. For the CDR3, the DNA is TGTGCCAGCAGCTCAATGACAGGGGGTCAGCCCCAGCATTTT.

The chain employs TRBV7-9 and TRBJ1-1, with D perhaps TRBD1 (5 bases). V was shortened by 2 bases and J by 11 bases, with 12 bases between the two germline ends. In germline, CDR1 is SEHNR, CDR2 FQNEAQ (reference sequence). This CDR3 contains 12 residues. The CDR3 nucleotides are TGTGCCAGCAGCTTAAAGGGTGGGGGGGCTTTCTTT. The encoded protein is CASSLKGGGAFF.